This record looks at one T cell receptor (beta chain) sequence and its context. Other DNA sequences in the same sample also yield this CDR3. These data belong to a study of T cell clones after liver transplantation. Study summary: HCV positivity affected three of eight recipients; the rest lacked autoimmune or viral indications. At least one year of complete immunosuppression withdrawal without enzymes over twice normal defined tolerance.

Trimming left V 3 bases short and J 1 base short, with 6 bases between. The CDR3 has 13 amino acids. Looked up from germline, CDR1 is MNHEY and CDR2 is SMNVEV (reference sequence). Generated by immunoSEQ multiplex PCR, the TCRdb table keeps only in-frame clones and is missing some. The sample contains tens of thousands of clones, roughly nine tenths of which appear only once. The chain combines TRBV27 with TRBJ1-1, with D uncertain. The clonotype originates from a human patient who received a liver transplant. The graft donor may have given rise to some T cells. Sequenced here: CD8+ T cells from blood, sampled 12 months after liver transplant. The DNA for the CDR3 is TGTGCCAGCAGTTTTTCACAGAACACTGAAGCTTTCTTT. This translates into CASSFSQNTEAFF.